This T cell receptor beta chain derives from a study of T cell responses to AZD1222 COVID-19 vaccine. Generated by immunoSEQ multiplex PCR, the TCRdb table keeps only in-frame clones and is missing some. Here the sample spans 150,000 to 200,000 clones, 88% being singletons. Both about-4-week and about-12-week second-dose recipients were combined. As to this clone: Its antigen is not known.

Findings and caveats of the study: Repertoires were obtained only post-peak T cell response. Unmutated variant regions are reportedly targeted by nearly half of spike-specific TCRs. Among AZD1222 vaccinees, only five or six were seropositive at baseline.

The CDR3 spans 14 residues. The germline V and J ends were trimmed by 5 bases and 0 bases, with 7 bases remaining between them. Germline lookup yields CDR1 KGHSH and CDR2 LQKENI. The TCR originated in an adult who received the AZD1222 COVID-19 vaccine. Here the sequenced sample was peripheral blood, taken 28 days after the second AZD1222 dose. This chain joins TRBV18 and TRBJ1-4, with D hard to call. This chain's CDR3 is CASSVPATNEKLFF. CDR3 bases: TGTGCCAGCTCAGTACCTGCAACTAATGAAAAACTGTTTTTT.